The sequence of this T cell receptor beta chain was determined in a study of shared clonotypes between healthy human individuals. Study-wide points: Among donors, the sharing of clonotypes was expected to be influenced by sequencing depth. Generation of non-shared clonotypes was less probable than generation of clonotypes shared by all four donors.

Running of the assay took place at deep level. The table came from immunoSEQ multiplex PCR; TCRdb's copy has only in-frame clones and leaves some out. Found here are about 2 million clones, approximately 94% of them singletons; the top ten hold about 1.1%. Germline-derived CDR1 and CDR2 are SEHNR and FQNEAQ (reference sequence). The CDR3 covers 18 residues. V was shortened by 1 base and J by 3 bases, with 21 bases between the two germline ends. Of note for this clone: The target antigen is unknown.

Naive CD8 isolation took CD45RO-negative cells positively selected for CCR7 and excluded terminally differentiated effector memory CD45RA+ cells. The study enrolled healthy HIV-negative adults without recent acute infections or vaccinations as donors. The sequencing sample was made of naive CD8+ T cells sorted from blood. The TCR originated in a man between 18 and 29 years old in good health. The chain employs TRBV7-9 and TRBJ2-5; D is ambiguous. The CDR3 nucleotides read TGTGCCAGCAGCTTAGGTACTTGGGTCATCGGGCCAAAAGAGACCCAGTACTTC. Residues: CASSLGTWVIGPKETQYF.